This TCR beta chain was captured by sequencing in a study of glioma-infiltrating T cells. Overall study results and limits: CDR3 overlap between tissue and blood was very small. Above-expected tissue-blood divergence occurred in all gliomas, most in low-grade ones.

To note about this clonotype: Its target is not known.

Using RNA template, CDR3s of TCR alpha and beta were amplified with iRepertoire arm-PCR. For one-step reverse transcription and amplification, about 90-400 ng of tissue mRNA or PBMC total RNA was used. Each CDR3 protein is one row after TCRdb ran MiXCR on the multiplex PCR reads. Here the sample spans under 150,000 distinct CDR3 sequences, roughly two fifths being singletons. Trimming cost V 0 bases and J 13 bases, with 19 bases left between them. The CDR3 loop spans 15 amino acids. Germline V gene sequence: CDR1 DFQATT, CDR2 SNEGSKA (reference sequence). V usage is TRBV20-1 and J usage is TRBJ1-6; no firm D call. The sequence was obtained from a human donor with low-grade glioma or glioblastoma, undergoing nonglioma brain surgery, or in good health (not recorded which). Sequencing was performed on glioma tissue, nonneoplastic brain tissue, or PBMCs (not recorded which). The CDR3 loop reads CSARDWTGYSGPLHF. As DNA, the CDR3 is TGCAGTGCTAGAGATTGGACCGGATATTCGGGGCCCCTCCACTTT.